Listed below are T cell receptor beta chains from one sample, sequenced in a study of cytomegalovirus exposure and HLA in healthy donors. Method: immunoSEQ multiplex PCR; TCRdb's copy keeps in-frame clones and lacks some. Among some 340,000 clones listed, roughly 87% were seen once. The sample consisted of PBMCs. The receptor source for this set is a woman in her 30s in good health and CMV-seropositive. Both conserved end residues are part of each CDR3. Fields, in order: D gene, V gene, CDR3 protein. A D gene is named only where the DNA matches it firmly.

TRBD2	TRBV6-1	CASSGGRDPGYEQYF
NA	TRBV9	CASSASRTRHTDTQYF
NA	TRBV27	CASSLSSPYEQYF
NA	TRBV19	CASSIGQLRGEAFF
NA	TRBV28	CASSLWAQAFF
NA	TRBV6-1	CASSELTVLNQPQHF
NA	TRBV9	CASSVVRANTEAFF
NA	TRBV7-6	CASSPLGGVGTEAFF
NA	TRBV2	CASSEGRVYNSPLHF
NA	TRBV10-2	CASSESLGAAYEQYF
NA	TRBV27	CASSLSEAGPHPPWANVLTF
TRBD1	TRBV18	CASSEQGANYGYTF
NA	TRBV6-5	CASSSLQGLWQPQHF